This TCR beta chain is drawn from a study of Graves' ophthalmopathy and Graves' hyperthyroidism. This clonotype was seen ten or more times. The ends were cut back, 3 bases at V and 4 bases at J, with 14 bases in the middle. CDR3 length equals 15 residues. Looked up from germline, CDR1 is KGHDR and CDR2 is SFDVKD. Amplification targeted the TCR beta CDR3 regions, with RNA transcripts as the source material. HTBI primers served in a first-round RT-PCR, which a second-round multiplex PCR followed. TCRdb reprocessed the multiplex PCR reads with MiXCR, giving one entry per CDR3 protein. The sample contains about 480,000 distinct CDR3 sequences, 13% to 15% of which appear only once.

The sequence came from a woman in her twenties or thirties with Graves' ophthalmopathy. The gene calls are TRBV24-1 and TRBJ1-2; D unclear. The material sequenced was blood. The chain's CDR3 is CATSDALSEIYGYTF. The CDR3 DNA reads as TGTGCCACCAGTGATGCCCTCTCAGAGATCTATGGCTACACCTTC.